Below are 23 T cell receptor beta chains sequenced from a single sample in a study of early T cells in non-severe SARS-CoV-2 infection (dated by TCRdb to the early 2020s). The library was made by 5' RACE. These reads were obtained on a NextSeq 500. The public reads were reanalyzed by TCRdb: fastp trimming at Q25, MiXCR alignment, in-frame beta chains only. A single entry per CDR3 protein holds the most common genes and DNA from its merged rows. The sample table records tens of thousands of distinct CDR3 sequences; about a tenth of these occur just once. The ten biggest clones cover around 6.4% of the sample. The sequenced sample consisted of whole blood. These receptors were collected from an adult who was a healthcare worker with PCR-confirmed SARS-CoV-2 infection or an uninfected control (not recorded which).

The chain carries TRBV20-1 and TRBJ1-4; a possible D gene is TRBD1 (5 bases). Between the trimmed V and J ends, which lost 3 bases and 4 bases, there was a span of 18 bases. Germline CDR1 DFQATT, CDR2 SNEGSKA (reference sequence). CDR3 length equals 16 residues. CDR3: CSASVAPGPYNEKLFF. For the CDR3, the DNA is TGCAGTGCTAGCGTCGCGCCAGGGCCATATAATGAAAAACTGTTTTTT.

The chain couples TRBV20-1 to TRBJ1-5; TRBD1 matches 9 bases. The junction had 6 bases not matched to a gene; V was cut back by 0 bases and J by 6 bases. Germline V gives CDR1 DFQATT, CDR2 SNEGSKA (reference sequence). The CDR3 runs 15 residues. CDR3 sequence: CSARDYRGRTQPQHF. CDR3 nucleotides: TGCAGTGCTAGAGATTACAGGGGGCGGACTCAGCCCCAGCATTTT.

This sequence joins TRBV7-9 and TRBJ2-7; 15 bases line up with TRBD2. The junction had 3 bases not matched to a gene; V was cut back by 1 base and J by 5 bases. Germline assignment: CDR1 SEHNR and CDR2 FQNEAQ (reference sequence). This CDR3 is built from 16 residues. This chain's CDR3 is CASSLGTSGRADEQYF. The CDR3 DNA reads as TGTGCCAGCAGCTTAGGGACTAGCGGGAGGGCCGACGAGCAGTACTTC.

This chain joins TRBV12-3 or TRBV12-4 and TRBJ2-3, with D maybe TRBD1 (5 bases). V lost 6 bases and J 0 bases, leaving 19 bases between the germline ends. The CDR3 runs 17 residues. CDR3 nucleotide sequence: TGTGCCAGCAGCAGAACAAGAAGGGGATCTAGCACAGATACGCAGTATTTT. It yields the protein CASSRTRRGSSTDTQYF.

This clonotype was seen ten or more times. The rearrangement joins TRBV5-1 to TRBJ2-6; perhaps TRBD1 as D (5 bases). Deletions cut 0 bases from V and 0 bases from J, with 10 bases between. In germline, CDR1 is SGHRS, CDR2 YFSETQ. The CDR3 length is 17 residues. CDR3 nucleotides: TGCGCCAGCAGCTTGGAGGGGTCTACCTCTGGGGCCAACGTCCTGACTTTC. This translates into CASSLEGSTSGANVLTF.

This chain joins TRBV28 and TRBJ2-3; D is tentatively TRBD1 or TRBD2 (5 bases each). The germline V gene encodes CDR1 MDHEN and CDR2 SYDVKM. This CDR3 is 18 amino acids long. V was cut by 5 bases and J by 0 bases, with 21 bases left in between. CDR3 region: CASSIEGPSTSSTDTQYF. The CDR3 DNA reads TGTGCCAGCAGTATAGAGGGACCGTCCACATCTAGCACAGATACGCAGTATTTT.

The V call is TRBV5-4, the J call TRBJ2-1; 11 bases line up with TRBD1. CDR1 is SGHNT and CDR2 is YYREEE in the germline V gene (reference sequence). The CDR3 sequence is 15 residues long. With V trimmed by 4 bases and J by 6 bases, 6 bases remained unmatched. The CDR3 region is CASSAPGQGVNEQFF. In DNA form, the CDR3 reads TGTGCCAGCAGCGCCCCGGGACAGGGGGTCAATGAGCAGTTCTTC.

The CDR3 DNA reads TGTGCCAGCAGCTTGGTTAGCCGCGAGACCCAGTACTTC. Residues: CASSLVSRETQYF. V gene TRBV5-5 combines with J gene TRBJ2-5; D is unclear. Trimming took off 0 bases at V and 5 bases at J, with 8 bases between the two ends. Looked up from germline, CDR1 is SGHKS and CDR2 is YYEKEE (reference sequence). The CDR3 extends over 13 amino acids.

The table lists this clonotype with many counts. The genes are TRBV20-1 and TRBJ2-1; D remains unclear. Trimming pared 0 bases from V and 8 bases from J, leaving 8 bases between. Germline lookup yields CDR1 DFQATT and CDR2 SNEGSKA (reference sequence). CDR3 length: 12 amino acids. The CDR3, as DNA: TGCAGTGCTAGAGATCGAGCCCATGAGCAGTTCTTC. Amino acid sequence: CSARDRAHEQFF.

This clonotype turned up a few times. One junction end disagrees with the germline gene, perhaps due to a read error. This sequence joins TRBV7-9 and TRBJ2-1, with 12 positions matching TRBD2. The V gene's germline CDR1 is SEHNR and CDR2 FQNEAQ (reference sequence). This CDR3 contains 15 residues. CDR3 nucleotide sequence: TGTGCCAACAGCTCCCGGACTAGCGGGAACGATGAGCAGTTCTTC. This encodes CANSSRTSGNDEQFF.

CDR3 bases: TGCGCCAGCAGCTTAGCCCCTAGCGGGGCCCGCCAAGAGACCCAGTACTTC. Translated: CASSLAPSGARQETQYF. This chain uses TRBV5-1 with TRBJ2-5, with 9 bases fitting TRBD2. The CDR3 covers 17 residues. Germline V gene lookup returns CDR1 SGHRS and CDR2 YFSETQ. V dropped 2 bases and J dropped 1; count of bases not matched to a gene: 9.

This clonotype was counted ten times or more. The missing conserved phenylalanine or tryptophan at the end of this CDR3 makes a read error likely. It is unclear where the CDR3 begins or ends on the DNA, so no DNA is shown, and the CDR3 is as TCRdb lists it. The J gene is TRBJ2-1, the V gene TRBV20-1; the table calls TRBD2, which could not be checked here. In germline, CDR1 is DFQATT, CDR2 SNEGSKA (reference sequence). The CDR3 adds up to 14 amino acids, both ends counted. The CDR3 spells CSARDSLAGGSSTN.

This clonotype was counted only a few times. V usage is TRBV29-1 and J usage is TRBJ2-7; D is perhaps TRBD2 (5 bases). Trimming pared 5 bases from V and 0 bases from J, leaving 8 bases between. The CDR3 has 12 residues. CDR1 and CDR2 from the germline V gene are SQVTM and ANQGSEA. Here the CDR3 DNA reads TGCAGCGTTCAGCGGAGCTCCTACGAGCAGTACTTC. Translation gives CSVQRSSYEQYF.

This clonotype has ten or more counts. The CDR3 region is CASTPLLGGLETQYF. In DNA form, the CDR3 reads TGTGCCAGCACCCCCCTATTGGGGGGCTTGGAGACCCAGTACTTC. The chain uses TRBV7-9 and TRBJ2-5, with D perhaps assigned TRBD1 or TRBD2 (6 bases each). The CDR3 length is 15 residues. V gave up 7 bases and J gave up 5 bases, with 20 bases separating them. Germline V gene lookup returns CDR1 SEHNR and CDR2 FQNEAQ (reference sequence). Full variable domain (rest looked up from reference TRBV7-9 and TRBJ2-5): DTGVSQNPRHKITKRGQNVTFRCDPISEHNRLYWYRQTLGQGPEFLTYFQNEAQLEKSRLLSDRFSAERPKGSFSTLEIQRTEQGDSAMYLCASTPLLGGLETQYFGPGTRLLVL.

In its sample, this clonotype was seen a few times. CDR3: CASSEGQGNTGELFF. DNA for the CDR3: TGTGCCAGCAGTGAGGGACAGGGCAACACCGGGGAGCTGTTTTTT. The chain combines TRBV6-6 with TRBJ2-2, with 9 bases identical to TRBD1. Looked up from germline, CDR1 is MNHNY and CDR2 is SVGAGI (reference sequence). V shed 5 bases, J shed 2 bases, and the junction held 3 bases outside the gene matches. This CDR3 has 15 amino acids.

This clonotype was observed a few times. The rearrangement uses TRBV3-1 and TRBJ2-1; 9 bases align to TRBD2. Germline-derived CDR1 and CDR2 are LGHDT and YNNKEL (reference sequence). Trimming removed 1 base from V and 4 bases from J; junction bases left unmatched: 5. This CDR3 is built from 16 residues. CDR3 sequence reads: CASSQVSSGKYNEQFF. Here the CDR3 DNA reads TGTGCCAGCAGCCAAGTTTCTAGCGGGAAGTACAATGAGCAGTTCTTC.

As regards this clonotype: One end of the junction is discordant with germline, which a read error may explain. CDR3 DNA: TGCGCCAGCAGCCAAGTTCTAAGGGAACGGACCATCTTC. It specifies CASSQVLRERTIF. V and J are TRBV4-1 and TRBJ2-1, with D unclear. CDR3 length: 13 amino acids. Germline lookup yields CDR1 MGHRA and CDR2 YSYEKL.

This clonotype was seen only a few times. V gene TRBV30 combines with J gene TRBJ2-2; no definite D call. This CDR3 contains 11 residues. V lost 0 bases to trimming and J lost 6 bases, with 2 bases between them. Germline CDR1 and CDR2: GTSNPN and SVGIG (reference sequence). CDR3 sequence reads: CAWSVSGELFF. CDR3 sequence (DNA): TGTGCCTGGAGTGTTTCCGGGGAGCTGTTTTTT.

This chain joins TRBV6-1 and TRBJ2-7, with 7 bases fitting TRBD1. The CDR3 contains 13 residues. CDR1 MNHNS and CDR2 SASEGT come from the germline V gene. V trimming: 8 bases; J trimming: 0 bases; junction bases outside the gene matches: 4. CDR3 in DNA: TGTGCCAGCTCCGACAGGGACTCCTACGAGCAGTACTTC. This sequence encodes CASSDRDSYEQYF.

The chain couples TRBV12-3 or TRBV12-4 to TRBJ2-3; perhaps TRBD2 as D (5 bases). V dropped 6 bases and J dropped 2 bases, with 6 bases sitting between them. The CDR3 runs to 12 residues. The CDR3 DNA follows: TGTGCCAGCAGGACTAACACAGATACGCAGTATTTT. This sequence encodes CASRTNTDTQYF.

V is TRBV5-1 and J is TRBJ2-5; the D gene is possibly TRBD2 (7 bases). The CDR3 covers 14 residues. The germline V gene has CDR1 SGHRS and CDR2 YFSETQ. Trimming removed 4 bases at V and 2 bases at J, with 12 bases between. The CDR3 nucleotides read TGCGCCAGCAGCGGGGGGGCCCTACAAGAGACCCAGTACTTC. Translating gives CASSGGALQETQYF.

The chain employs TRBV6-1 and TRBJ1-5, with D tentatively TRBD1 (5 bases). Germline V CDR1 and CDR2: MNHNS, SASEGT. The CDR3 length is 15 residues. The V end was cut by 7 bases, the J end by 2 bases, with 15 bases between. CDR3 sequence: CASTPGQGGNQPQHF. For the CDR3, the DNA is TGTGCCAGCACCCCGGGGCAGGGTGGCAATCAGCCCCAGCATTTT.

This clonotype was observed at least ten times. This chain joins TRBV5-1 and TRBJ2-1; no definite D call. Germline V gene lookup returns CDR1 SGHRS and CDR2 YFSETQ. Deletions cut 4 bases from V and 0 bases from J, with 8 bases between. The CDR3 has 14 amino acids. CDR3 DNA sequence: TGCGCCAGCAGCAAGGACCTCTCCTACAATGAGCAGTTCTTC. Translated, it gives CASSKDLSYNEQFF.